The clone carrying this T cell receptor beta chain was picked up one time. The data originate from a study of blood T cell repertoires in COVID-19. Study-level information: T cells, B-cell-depleted T cells, or PBMCs provided the cDNA or gDNA that served as material.

The data were produced by immunoSEQ multiplex PCR, yet TCRdb's version contains in-frame clones alone and is incomplete. The sample has 210,000 or so clones; roughly 88% are singletons. CDR3 length equals 13 residues. V lost 1 base, J lost 2 bases, and 4 bases lay in between. Germline CDR1 reads SEHNR; CDR2 reads FQNEAQ (reference sequence). Sample: PBMCs or T cells enriched from blood (not recorded which). The rearrangement joins TRBV7-9 to TRBJ2-3, with no clear D. This sequence was found in a woman in her twenties or thirties who had been exposed to COVID-19. The CDR3 bases are TGTGCCAGCAGCTTAGAAGCCACAGATACGCAGTATTTT. It is translated as CASSLEATDTQYF.